This TCR beta chain was profiled in a study of blood T cell repertoires in COVID-19. Overall study: Acute-phase and convalescent COVID-19 samples originated in the United States, Italy and Spain. Sources were T cells, B-cell-depleted T cells, or PBMCs; the material itself was cDNA or gDNA.

Per germline, CDR1 SGHNT and CDR2 YYREEE (reference sequence). The CDR3 runs to 15 residues. After removal of 2 bases from V and 5 bases from J, the junction contained 2 bases not matched to a gene. The sample holds one count of this clone. As processed by the authors: Reference gene primers were amplified, and this amplification served to estimate nucleated cell counts. The method was immunoSEQ multiplex PCR; TCRdb's version includes in-frame clones alone and lacks a portion of them. The V and J calls and clone size are taken from that table; D and trimming were inferred from the DNA. The repertoire includes 150,000 to 200,000 clones, about 90% of them detected once, and around 2.6% sits in the top ten.

The TCR comes from a man between 35 and 55 years old with active or convalescent COVID-19. The chain joins TRBV5-4 to TRBJ2-5, with TRBD2 matching over 14 bases. Sequencing input: peripheral blood. This CDR3 is CASSFGLAGGETQYF. CDR3 DNA sequence: TGTGCCAGCAGCTTCGGACTAGCGGGGGGTGAGACCCAGTACTTC.